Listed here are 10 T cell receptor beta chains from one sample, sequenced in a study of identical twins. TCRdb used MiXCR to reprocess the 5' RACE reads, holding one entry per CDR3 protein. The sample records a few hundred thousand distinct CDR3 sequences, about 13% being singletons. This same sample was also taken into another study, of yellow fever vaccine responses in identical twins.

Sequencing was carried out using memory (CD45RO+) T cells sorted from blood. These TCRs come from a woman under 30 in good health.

CDR3 loop: CASSVGGPGANVLTF. In DNA, the CDR3 is TGCGCCAGCAGCGTAGGGGGCCCTGGGGCCAACGTCCTGACTTTC. The rearrangement joins TRBV5-1 to TRBJ2-6; TRBD1 matches 7 bases. The CDR3 runs 15 residues. Trimming removed 4 bases from V and 2 bases from J; junction bases left unmatched: 3. Germline values: CDR1 SGHRS, CDR2 YFSETQ.

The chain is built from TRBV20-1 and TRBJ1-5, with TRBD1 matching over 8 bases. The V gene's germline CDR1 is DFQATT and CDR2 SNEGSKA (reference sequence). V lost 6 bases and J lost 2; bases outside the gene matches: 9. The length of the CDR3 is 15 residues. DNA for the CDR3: TGCAGTGCAATCGAACCGGGACAGGGCAATCAGCCCCAGCATTTT. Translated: CSAIEPGQGNQPQHF.

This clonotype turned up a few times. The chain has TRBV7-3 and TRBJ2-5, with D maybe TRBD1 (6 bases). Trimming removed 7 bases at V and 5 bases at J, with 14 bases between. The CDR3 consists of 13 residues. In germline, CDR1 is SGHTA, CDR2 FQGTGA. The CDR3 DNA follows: TGTGCCAGCATGGGGGCCGACAGGGAGACCCAGTACTTC. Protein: CASMGADRETQYF.

The CDR3 reads CASSDEIGDTQYF. The CDR3 DNA sequence: TGTGCCAGCAGTGACGAAATAGGAGATACGCAGTATTTT. The rearrangement links TRBV6-4 to TRBJ2-3; no definite D call. This CDR3 spans 13 amino acids. Trimming took 2 bases from V and 5 from J, leaving 8 bases between them. Germline CDR1 reads MRHNA; CDR2 reads SNTAGT.

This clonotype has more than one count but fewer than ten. As DNA, the CDR3 is TGTGCCAGCAGTTTTGGAGCGACGAATGAGCAGTTCTTC. This translates into CASSFGATNEQFF. V gene TRBV27 combines with J gene TRBJ2-1, with D hard to call. Germline V gene data show CDR1 as MNHEY and CDR2 as SMNVEV (reference sequence). The CDR3 is 13 residues long. Trimming removed 3 bases from V and 7 bases from J, with 10 bases in between.

This chain's CDR3 is CASSNTGTGAPDTQYF. The CDR3 DNA reads as TGTGCCAGCAGCAACACCGGGACAGGGGCACCTGATACGCAGTATTTT. This chain links TRBV7-9 with TRBJ2-3; 10 bases fit TRBD1. There are 16 residues in the CDR3. Germline V gene data show CDR1 as SEHNR and CDR2 as FQNEAQ (reference sequence). V was pared by 5 bases and J by 6 bases, with 11 bases of the junction left unmatched.

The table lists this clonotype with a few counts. In DNA, the CDR3 is TGTGCCAGCAGTATGACTAGCGGGGGGGCCGGGTCCTACAATGAGCAGTTCTTC. Protein sequence: CASSMTSGGAGSYNEQFF. The gene calls are TRBV6-4 and TRBJ2-1, with 14 positions matching TRBD2. From germline, CDR1 is MRHNA and CDR2 SNTAGT. Losses at the gene ends were 5 bases for V and 1 base for J; bases not matched to a gene: 7. The CDR3 covers 18 residues.

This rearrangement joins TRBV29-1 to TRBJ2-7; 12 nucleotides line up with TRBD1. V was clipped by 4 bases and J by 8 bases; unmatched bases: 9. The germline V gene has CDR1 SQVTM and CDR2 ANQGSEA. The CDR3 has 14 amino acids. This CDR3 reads CSVATGTGGHQQYF. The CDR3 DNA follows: TGCAGCGTTGCCACCGGGACAGGGGGCCACCAGCAGTACTTC.

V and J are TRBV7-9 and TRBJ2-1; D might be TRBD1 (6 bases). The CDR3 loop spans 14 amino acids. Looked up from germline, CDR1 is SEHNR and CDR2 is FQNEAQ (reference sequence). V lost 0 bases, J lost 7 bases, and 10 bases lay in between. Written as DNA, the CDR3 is TGTGCCAGCAGCTTAGCTGGGACACATAATGAGCAGTTCTTC. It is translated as CASSLAGTHNEQFF.

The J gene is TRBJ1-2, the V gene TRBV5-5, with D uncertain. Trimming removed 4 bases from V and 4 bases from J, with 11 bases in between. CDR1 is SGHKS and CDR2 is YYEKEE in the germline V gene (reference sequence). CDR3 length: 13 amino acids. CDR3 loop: CASSPQSSYGYTF. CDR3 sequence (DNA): TGTGCCAGCAGCCCTCAGTCTTCCTATGGCTACACCTTC. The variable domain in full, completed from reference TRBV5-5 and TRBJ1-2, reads DAGVTQSPTHLIKTRGQQVTLRCSPISGHKSVSWYQQVLGQGPQFIFQYYEKEERGRGNFPDRFSARQFPNYSSELNVNALLLGDSALYLCASSPQSSYGYTFGSGTRLTVV.